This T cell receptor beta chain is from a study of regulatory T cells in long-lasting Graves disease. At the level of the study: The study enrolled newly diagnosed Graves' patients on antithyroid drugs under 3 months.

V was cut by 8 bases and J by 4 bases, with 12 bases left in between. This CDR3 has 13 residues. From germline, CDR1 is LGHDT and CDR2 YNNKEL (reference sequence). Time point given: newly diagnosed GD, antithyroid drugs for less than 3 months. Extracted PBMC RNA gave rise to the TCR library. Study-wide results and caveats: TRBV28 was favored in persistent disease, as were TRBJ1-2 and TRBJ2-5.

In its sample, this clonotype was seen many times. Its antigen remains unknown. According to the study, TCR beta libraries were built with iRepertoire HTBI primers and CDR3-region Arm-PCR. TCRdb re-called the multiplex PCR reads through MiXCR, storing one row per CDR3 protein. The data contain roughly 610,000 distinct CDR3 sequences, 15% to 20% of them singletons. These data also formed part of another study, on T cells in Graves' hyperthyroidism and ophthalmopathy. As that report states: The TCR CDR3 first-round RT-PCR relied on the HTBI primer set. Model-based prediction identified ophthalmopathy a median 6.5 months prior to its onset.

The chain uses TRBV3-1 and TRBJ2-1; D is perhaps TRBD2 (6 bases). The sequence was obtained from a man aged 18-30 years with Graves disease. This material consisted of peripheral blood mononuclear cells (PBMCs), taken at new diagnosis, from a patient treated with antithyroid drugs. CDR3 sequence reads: CASAGLIYNEQFF. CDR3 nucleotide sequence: TGTGCCAGCGCCGGACTAATATACAATGAGCAGTTCTTC.